This T cell receptor (beta chain) was retrieved from a study of T cells after yellow fever vaccination. General study points: Boosting was followed by the reappearance of most primary-vaccination clones (roughly 96% CD4, about 88% CD8). When the response was secondary, it was weaker but reached its peak faster, day 5 versus 15. FACS-sorted repertoires could harbor abundant contaminating bulk-population clonotypes.

The germline CDR1 and CDR2 sequences are MNHEY and SVGAGI. This CDR3 has 13 amino acids. Trimming pared 2 bases from V and 8 bases from J, leaving 12 bases between. Template switching by 5'RACE produced TCR cDNA, adding a universal primer site and UMIs. TCRdb reprocessed the 5' RACE reads with MiXCR, giving one entry per CDR3 protein. This sample has hundreds of thousands of distinct CDR3 sequences, with about 8.3% found just once. This clonotype was recorded a few times. Its antigen is unidentified. This sequence originates from a man aged 18 to 29 who received the YFV17D yellow fever vaccine. The chain uses TRBV6-5 and TRBJ1-2, with D hard to call. This sample comprised PBMCs, obtained approximately 47 days after the first yellow fever vaccination. This chain's CDR3 is CASSYLAVEGYTF. The CDR3 DNA reads TGTGCCAGCAGTTACCTAGCGGTGGAAGGCTACACCTTC.